This T cell receptor beta chain was found in a study of cytomegalovirus exposure and HLA in healthy donors. General observations from the study: The classifier, whose performance was assessed in both the original and validation cohorts, reportedly diagnosed cytomegalovirus status with high specificity and sensitivity. Common viral pathogens seemed, in a later analysis, to connect with several of the most significant clusters. A reported reduction in N-insertions relative to the roughly 710-donor mean was seen in an Asian-associated ancestry cluster in a later analysis.

V was shortened by 4 bases and J by 7 bases, with 13 bases between the two germline ends. This CDR3 has 12 amino acids. CDR1 and CDR2 (germline): GTSNPN, SVGIG (reference sequence). For this clone: Its antigen remains unknown.

60 Vbeta and 13 Jbeta primers were used in PCR. The data were produced by immunoSEQ multiplex PCR, yet TCRdb's version contains in-frame clones alone and is incomplete. Of fewer than 180,000 clones detected, 70% to 80% appear once; the ten largest clones hold 3.5% to 4.5%. No CMV serostatus entry exists for this donor. The sequencing sample was made of PBMCs. The chain is built from TRBV30 and TRBJ1-1, with D perhaps matching TRBD1 (5 bases). The source is a human donor in good health. The CDR3 nucleotides are TGTGCCTGGAATCCCGGGGGAGTTGAAGCTTTCTTT. Translating gives CAWNPGGVEAFF.